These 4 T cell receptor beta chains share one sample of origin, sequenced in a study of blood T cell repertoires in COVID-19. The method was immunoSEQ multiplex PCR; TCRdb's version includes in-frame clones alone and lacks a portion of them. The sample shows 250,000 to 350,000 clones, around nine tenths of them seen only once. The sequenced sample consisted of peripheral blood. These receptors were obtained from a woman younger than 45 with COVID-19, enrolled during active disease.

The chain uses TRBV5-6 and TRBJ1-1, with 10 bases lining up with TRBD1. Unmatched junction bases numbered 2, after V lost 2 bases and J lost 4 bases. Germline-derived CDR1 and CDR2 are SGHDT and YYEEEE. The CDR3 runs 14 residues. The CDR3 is CASSLGQGGTEAFF. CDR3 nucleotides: TGTGCCAGCAGCTTAGGACAGGGGGGCACTGAAGCTTTCTTT. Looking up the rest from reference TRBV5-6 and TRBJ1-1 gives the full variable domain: DAGVTQSPTHLIKTRGQQVTLRCSPKSGHDTVSWYQQALGQGPQFIFQYYEEEERQRGNFPDRFSGHQFPNYSSELNVNALLLGDSALYLCASSLGQGGTEAFFGQGTRLTVV.

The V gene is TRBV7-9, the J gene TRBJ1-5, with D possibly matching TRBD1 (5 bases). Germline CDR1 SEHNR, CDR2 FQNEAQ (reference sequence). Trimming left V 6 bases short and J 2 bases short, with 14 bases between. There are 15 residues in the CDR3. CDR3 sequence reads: CASSQGGSGNQPQHF. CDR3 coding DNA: TGTGCCAGCAGTCAGGGAGGCAGCGGCAATCAGCCCCAGCATTTT.

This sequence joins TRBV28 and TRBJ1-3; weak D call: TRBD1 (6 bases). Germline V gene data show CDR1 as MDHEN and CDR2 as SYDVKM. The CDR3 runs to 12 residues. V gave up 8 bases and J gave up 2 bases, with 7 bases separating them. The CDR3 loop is CASGTTGNTIYF. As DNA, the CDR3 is TGTGCCAGCGGGACAACTGGAAACACCATATATTTT.

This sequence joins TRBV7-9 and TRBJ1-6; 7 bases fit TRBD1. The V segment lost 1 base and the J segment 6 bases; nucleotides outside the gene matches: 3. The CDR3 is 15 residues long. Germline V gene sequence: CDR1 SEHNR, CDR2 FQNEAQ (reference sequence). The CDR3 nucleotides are TGTGCCAGCAGCTTAGTGACAGGGATTAATTCACCCCTCCACTTT. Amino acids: CASSLVTGINSPLHF.